A single sample is the source of the 32 T cell receptor beta chains below, sequenced in a study of cytomegalovirus exposure and HLA in healthy donors. 13 Jbeta primers and 60 Vbeta primers were used for the PCR. Only in-frame clones appear in the TCRdb table, and some are missing; sequencing was by immunoSEQ multiplex PCR. Here the sample table reports roughly 50,000 clones. The sample comprised PBMCs. Every receptor here comes from a male donor in good health and CMV-seropositive.

The gene calls are TRBV27 and TRBJ2-7; 8 positions match TRBD2. Unmatched junction bases numbered 8, after V lost 1 base and J lost 0 bases. Germline CDR1 MNHEY, CDR2 SMNVEV (reference sequence). This CDR3 spans 17 amino acids. CDR3 DNA sequence: TGTGCCAGCAGTTTATTAAAGCCGGGAGGGAGCTCCTACGAGCAGTACTTC. This translates into CASSLLKPGGSSYEQYF.

The rearrangement uses TRBV15 and TRBJ2-1, with 10 positions matching TRBD1. V lost 1 base to trimming and J lost 3 bases; unmatched junction nucleotides: 3. Per the germline V gene, CDR1 is LNHNV and CDR2 is YYDKDF (reference sequence). This CDR3 contains 16 residues. As DNA, the CDR3 is TGTGCCACCAGCAGAGCCGGGACAGGGGACTACAATGAGCAGTTCTTC. Translating it yields CATSRAGTGDYNEQFF. The variable domain in full, with the rest retrieved from reference TRBV15 and TRBJ2-1, is DAMVIQNPRYQVTQFGKPVTLSCSQTLNHNVMYWYQQKSSQAPKLLFHYYDKDFNNEADTPDNFQSRRPNTSFCFLDIRSPGLGDTAMYLCATSRAGTGDYNEQFFGPGTRLTVL.

J is TRBJ1-1 and V is TRBV7-9; D is unclear. Per germline, CDR1 SEHNR and CDR2 FQNEAQ (reference sequence). V lost 5 bases and J 6 bases, leaving 7 bases between the germline ends. The CDR3 extends over 11 amino acids. The CDR3 DNA sequence: TGTGCCAGCAGCAAGACATCTGAAGCTTTCTTT. Protein: CASSKTSEAFF.

The CDR3 spells CASSLGGPSTDTQYF. In DNA form, the CDR3 reads TGTGCCAGCAGCTTAGGAGGCCCTAGCACAGATACGCAGTATTTT. V is TRBV7-8 and J is TRBJ2-3; the D is unclear. The CDR3 consists of 15 residues. Per the germline V gene, CDR1 is SGHVS and CDR2 is FQNEAQ. The V end was cut by 1 base, the J end by 0 bases, with 8 bases between.

The CDR3 bases are TGCGCCAGCAGCTTGGAGGCAGGTGAATACTATGGCTACACCTTC. This encodes CASSLEAGEYYGYTF. The rearrangement joins TRBV5-1 to TRBJ1-2; D not resolved. Trimming pared 0 bases from V and 3 bases from J, leaving 12 bases between. CDR3 length: 15 residues. CDR1 and CDR2 (germline): SGHRS, YFSETQ.

This chain joins TRBV9 and TRBJ1-1, with D perhaps TRBD1 (6 bases). Germline assignment: CDR1 SGDLS and CDR2 YYNGEE. The CDR3 is made up of 17 amino acids. The V end was cut by 2 bases, the J end by 1 base, with 18 bases between. The CDR3 DNA sequence: TGTGCCAGCAGCGTTGAACAGGGAAGGTTAAAGAACACTGAAGCTTTCTTT. Protein product: CASSVEQGRLKNTEAFF.

The genes are TRBV27 and TRBJ2-6; TRBD1 agrees at 9 bases. CDR3 length: 17 residues. V gave up 2 bases and J gave up 0 bases; unmatched junction bases: 2. The germline CDR1 and CDR2 sequences are MNHEY and SMNVEV (reference sequence). The CDR3 sequence is CASSLTGGSSGANVLTF. The CDR3 DNA is TGTGCCAGCAGTTTAACAGGGGGCAGCTCTGGGGCCAACGTCCTGACTTTC.

The J gene is TRBJ2-3, the V gene TRBV30, with D perhaps matching TRBD2 (5 bases). The CDR3 totals 11 residues. V was pared by 2 bases and J by 6 bases, with 6 bases between. Germline CDR1 and CDR2: GTSNPN and SVGIG (reference sequence). DNA of the CDR3: TGTGCCTGGAGTCCGGGGGATACGCAGTATTTT. Amino acid sequence: CAWSPGDTQYF.

This chain connects TRBV9 to TRBJ1-4; TRBD1 is a possible D gene (5 bases). V was cut by 3 bases and J by 3 bases, with 12 bases left in between. Germline-derived CDR1 and CDR2 are SGDLS and YYNGEE. The CDR3 length is 15 residues. Here the CDR3 reads CASSAGQGSNEKLFF. The DNA of the CDR3 is TGTGCCAGCAGCGCCGGACAAGGCTCTAATGAAAAACTGTTTTTT.

V and J are TRBV4-2 and TRBJ2-7; the match to TRBD1 covers 11 bases. The junction had 8 bases not matched to a gene; V was cut back by 3 bases and J by 4 bases. The CDR3 consists of 16 residues. Germline lookup yields CDR1 LGHNA and CDR2 YNFKEQ. The CDR3 nucleotides read TGTGCCAGCAGCCAGGGTGGGGACAGGGGGGTTTACGAGCAGTACTTC. Protein sequence: CASSQGGDRGVYEQYF.

The chain is built from TRBV2 and TRBJ2-7, with 7 nucleotides matching TRBD2. With 11 bases clipped from V and 3 bases from J, the junction kept 13 bases outside the gene matches. The CDR3 has 14 residues. CDR1 and CDR2 from the germline V gene are SNHLY and FYNNEI. The CDR3 here is CASLGGGTLYEQYF. The DNA of the CDR3 is TGTGCCTCCCTGGGCGGGGGAACCCTCTACGAGCAGTACTTC.

The chain recombines TRBV13 with TRBJ1-1; 10 bases are a match to TRBD1. The V gene end was trimmed by 5 bases and the J gene end by 11 bases; junction bases not matched to a gene: 14. This CDR3 is built from 15 residues. Germline V gene data show CDR1 as PRHDT and CDR2 as FYEKMQ (reference sequence). The CDR3 protein is CASSPRPDRGLGAFF. In DNA form, the CDR3 reads TGTGCCAGCAGCCCACGCCCAGACAGGGGGCTAGGGGCTTTCTTT.

V gene TRBV10-3 combines with J gene TRBJ1-2; 8 nucleotides agree with TRBD1. The junction had 4 bases not matched to a gene; V was cut back by 6 bases and J by 4 bases. CDR3 length: 13 residues. The germline V gene encodes CDR1 ENHRY and CDR2 SYGVKD. This CDR3 is CAIRGDRPYGYTF. DNA of the CDR3: TGTGCCATCAGAGGGGACAGGCCCTATGGCTACACCTTC.

CDR3 nucleotides: TGTGCCAGCAGCACCCGTCTAGGAGCGGGGGGGCCCTACGAGCAGTACTTC. Its protein product is CASSTRLGAGGPYEQYF. V usage is TRBV7-2 and J usage is TRBJ2-7, with 10 nucleotides matching TRBD2. V trimming: 5 bases; J trimming: 2 bases; junction bases outside the gene matches: 12. The length of the CDR3 is 17 residues. Germline-derived CDR1 and CDR2 are SGHTA and FQGNSA.

This chain joins TRBV6-1 and TRBJ1-3; D unclear. Germline V gene data show CDR1 as MNHNS and CDR2 as SASEGT. This CDR3 has 13 amino acids. Trimming took 7 bases from V and 2 from J, leaving 9 bases between them. Here the CDR3 reads CASIEITGNTIYF. The CDR3 DNA is TGTGCCAGCATAGAGATAACTGGAAACACCATATATTTT.

The rearrangement uses TRBV2 and TRBJ2-1, with TRBD2 as a possible D gene (6 bases). CDR1 is SNHLY, CDR2 FYNNEI, per germline. The CDR3 contains 12 residues. With 4 bases removed from V and 8 bases from J, the gap between germline ends came to 9 bases. CDR3 sequence (DNA): TGTGCCAGCAGTGGGCTAGCGTATGAGCAGTTCTTC. It translates to CASSGLAYEQFF.

The gene calls are TRBV2 and TRBJ2-7, with 7 bases matching TRBD1. V was clipped by 2 bases and J by 2 bases; unmatched bases: 3. There are 14 residues in the CDR3. The V gene's germline CDR1 is SNHLY and CDR2 FYNNEI. The CDR3 DNA is TGTGCCAGCAGTGAACAGGGGGAAGCCTACGAGCAGTACTTC. Translating gives CASSEQGEAYEQYF.

The chain's CDR3 is CASSESGMNTEAFF. CDR3 in DNA: TGTGCCAGCAGTGAATCCGGGATGAACACTGAAGCTTTCTTT. This chain links TRBV25-1 with TRBJ1-1; D remains unclear. The CDR3 spans 14 residues. With 1 base removed from V and 0 bases from J, the gap between germline ends came to 6 bases. Germline CDR1 is MGHDK and CDR2 is SYGVNS. The complete variable domain, with remaining parts taken from reference TRBV25-1 and TRBJ1-1, reads EADIYQTPRYLVIGTGKKITLECSQTMGHDKMYWYQQDPGMELHLIHYSYGVNSTEKGDLSSESTVSRIRTEHFPLTLESARPSHTSQYLCASSESGMNTEAFFGQGTRLTVV.

This chain links TRBV7-2 with TRBJ2-7; no clear D. The V gene lost 5 bases and the J gene lost 0 bases, with 5 bases spanning the gap. Germline CDR1 and CDR2: SGHTA and FQGNSA. The CDR3 is 12 amino acids. This chain's CDR3 is CASSRSSYEQYF. The CDR3 bases are TGTGCCAGCAGCCGCAGCTCCTACGAGCAGTACTTC.

The chain combines TRBV4-1 with TRBJ1-1; TRBD1 aligns across 9 bases. This CDR3 spans 16 amino acids. The germline V gene encodes CDR1 MGHRA and CDR2 YSYEKL. The J segment lost 1 base and the V segment lost 1 base, leaving 4 bases of the junction unmatched. CDR3 residues: CASSQGDRVWNTEAFF. The CDR3 bases are TGCGCCAGCAGCCAAGGGGACAGGGTTTGGAACACTGAAGCTTTCTTT.

The genes are TRBV4-3 and TRBJ2-7; TRBD2 might be the D (6 bases). The CDR3 contains 14 residues. Germline V CDR1 and CDR2: LGHNA, YSLEER. Trimming left V 5 bases short and J 4 bases short, with 15 bases between. Written as DNA, the CDR3 is TGCGCCAGCAGCGTGAGCAGGCGGGAATACGAGCAGTACTTC. This sequence encodes CASSVSRREYEQYF.

This chain uses TRBV10-3 with TRBJ1-2; D remains unclear. This CDR3 comprises 15 residues. Trimming took off 1 base at V and 1 base at J, with 10 bases between the two ends. Per germline, CDR1 ENHRY and CDR2 SYGVKD. The CDR3 reads CAISELGQVNYGYTF. In DNA, the CDR3 is TGTGCCATCAGTGAGTTGGGTCAGGTTAACTATGGCTACACCTTC.

The chain combines TRBV29-1 with TRBJ1-1, with TRBD1 as a possible D gene (5 bases). This CDR3 has 15 amino acids. Trimming cost V 4 bases and J 8 bases, with 23 bases left between them. The germline CDR1 and CDR2 sequences are SQVTM and ANQGSEA. The CDR3 DNA reads TGCAGCGTTGCGGGGGGGGTCGAAGGGGCGACAGAAGCTTTCTTT. Protein product: CSVAGGVEGATEAFF.

The V call is TRBV7-2, the J call TRBJ2-2; D may be TRBD1 (6 bases). The germline gives CDR1 SGHTA, CDR2 FQGNSA. The CDR3 has 16 amino acids. V was shortened by 0 bases and J by 0 bases, with 8 bases between the two germline ends. The CDR3 DNA reads as TGTGCCAGCAGCTTAGCCGGGACAACGAACACCGGGGAGCTGTTTTTT. It yields the protein CASSLAGTTNTGELFF.

The chain has TRBV11-2 and TRBJ1-6, with D unresolved. Trimming removed 1 base from V and 7 bases from J, with 8 bases in between. The CDR3 spans 14 residues. Looked up from germline, CDR1 is SGHAT and CDR2 is FQNNGV. CDR3 loop: CASSLVRSNSPLHF. The CDR3 bases are TGTGCCAGCAGCTTAGTGCGGTCCAATTCACCCCTCCACTTT.

The V gene is TRBV10-3, the J gene TRBJ2-7; 10 bases are a match to TRBD2. J lost 3 bases, V lost 4 bases, and 3 bases had no gene match. Germline CDR1 reads ENHRY; CDR2 reads SYGVKD. The CDR3 sequence is 14 residues long. Here the CDR3 reads CAISVPSGGYEQYF. The CDR3 nucleotides read TGTGCCATCAGTGTCCCTAGCGGGGGCTACGAGCAGTACTTC.

This chain links TRBV13 with TRBJ2-3, with 8 bases identical to TRBD1. Germline CDR1 and CDR2: PRHDT and FYEKMQ (reference sequence). After removal of 2 bases from V and 2 bases from J, the junction contained 3 bases not matched to a gene. This CDR3 is 15 amino acids long. CDR3 region: CASSLRQGFTDTQYF. The CDR3 DNA reads TGTGCCAGCAGCTTAAGACAGGGGTTCACAGATACGCAGTATTTT.

CDR3 nucleotides: TGTGCCAGCAGCTTAGATGAGTCCGTCTACTACGAGCAGTACTTC. The encoded protein is CASSLDESVYYEQYF. V usage is TRBV7-6 and J usage is TRBJ2-5, with unresolved D. The assigned J gene may be wrong: the sequence end matches TRBJ2-7 better. The CDR3 runs to 15 residues. Germline CDR1 SGHVS, CDR2 FNYEAQ.

J is TRBJ1-5 and V is TRBV30; D gene unclear. CDR3 length: 15 amino acids. Between the trimmed V and J ends, which lost 2 bases and 1 base, there was a span of 12 bases. Germline V gene data show CDR1 as GTSNPN and CDR2 as SVGIG (reference sequence). The CDR3 sequence: CAWSLPAASNQPQHF. CDR3 sequence (DNA): TGTGCCTGGAGTCTGCCGGCAGCGAGCAATCAGCCCCAGCATTTT.

The rearrangement links TRBV29-1 to TRBJ2-7; 15 bases are a match to TRBD2. This CDR3 has 16 residues. CDR1 SQVTM and CDR2 ANQGSEA come from the germline V gene. After removal of 3 bases from V and 2 bases from J, the junction contained 5 bases not matched to a gene. CDR3 protein: CSVELGLAGGAYEQYF. In DNA, the CDR3 is TGCAGCGTTGAGCTAGGACTAGCGGGGGGGGCCTACGAGCAGTACTTC.

V gene TRBV2 combines with J gene TRBJ2-7, with a possible D match to TRBD2 (7 bases). The CDR3 has 13 amino acids. The germline V gene encodes CDR1 SNHLY and CDR2 FYNNEI. V lost 6 bases, J lost 4 bases, and 13 bases lay in between. The CDR3 reads CASRGEGDYEQYF. Written as DNA, the CDR3 is TGTGCCAGCAGAGGGGAGGGGGATTACGAGCAGTACTTC.

On this clone itself: The germline gene is not matched at one end of the junction; a read error may be the cause. The genes are TRBV19 and TRBJ1-1; D remains ambiguous. Germline V gene lookup returns CDR1 LNHDA and CDR2 SQIVND (reference sequence). This CDR3 has 14 residues. The CDR3 DNA reads as TGTGCCAGCAGTATAGCCGTCGAGGGCTCAGAAGCTTTCTTT. Translated, it gives CASSIAVEGSEAFF. The complete variable domain, with remaining parts taken from reference TRBV19 and TRBJ1-1, reads DGGITQSPKYLFRKEGQNVTLSCEQNLNHDAMYWYRQDPGQGLRLIYYSQIVNDFQKGDIAEGYSVSREKKESFPLTVTSAQKNPTAFYLCASSIAVEGSEAFFGQGTRLTVV.